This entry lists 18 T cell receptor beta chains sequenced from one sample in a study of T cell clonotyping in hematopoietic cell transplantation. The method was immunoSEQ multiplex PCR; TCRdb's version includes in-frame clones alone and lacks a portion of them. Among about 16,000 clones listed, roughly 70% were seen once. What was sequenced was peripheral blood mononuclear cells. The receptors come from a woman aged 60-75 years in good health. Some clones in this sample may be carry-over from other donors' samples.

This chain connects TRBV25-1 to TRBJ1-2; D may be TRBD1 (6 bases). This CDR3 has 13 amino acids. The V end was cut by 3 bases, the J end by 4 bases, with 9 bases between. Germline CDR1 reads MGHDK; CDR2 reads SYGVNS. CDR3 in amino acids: CASSDDRLYGYTF. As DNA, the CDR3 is TGTGCCAGCAGTGACGACAGGCTCTATGGCTACACCTTC.

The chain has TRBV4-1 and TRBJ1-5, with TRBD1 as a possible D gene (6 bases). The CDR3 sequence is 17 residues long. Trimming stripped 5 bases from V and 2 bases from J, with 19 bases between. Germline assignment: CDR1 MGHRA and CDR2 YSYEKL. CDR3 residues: CASSTVAGAFGNQPQHF. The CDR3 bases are TGCGCCAGCAGCACAGTGGCAGGGGCTTTTGGCAATCAGCCCCAGCATTTT.

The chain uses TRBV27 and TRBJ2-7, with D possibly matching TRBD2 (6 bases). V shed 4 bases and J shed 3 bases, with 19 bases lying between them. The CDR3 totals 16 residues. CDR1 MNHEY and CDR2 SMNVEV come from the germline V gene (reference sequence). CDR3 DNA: TGTGCCAGCAGTTCCCGGGACTTCTCTGGGGTCTACGAGCAGTACTTC. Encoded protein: CASSSRDFSGVYEQYF.

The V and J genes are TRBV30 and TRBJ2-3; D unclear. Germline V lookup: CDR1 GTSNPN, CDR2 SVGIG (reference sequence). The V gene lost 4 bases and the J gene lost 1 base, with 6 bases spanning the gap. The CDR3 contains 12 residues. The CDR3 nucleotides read TGTGCCTGGATTCCGGGCACAGATACGCAGTATTTT. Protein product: CAWIPGTDTQYF.

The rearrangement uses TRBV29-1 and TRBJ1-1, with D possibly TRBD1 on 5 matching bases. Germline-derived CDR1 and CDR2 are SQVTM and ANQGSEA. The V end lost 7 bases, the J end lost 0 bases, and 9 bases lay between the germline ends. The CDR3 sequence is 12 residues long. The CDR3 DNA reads TGCAGCGCCGAGACAGTGAACACTGAAGCTTTCTTT. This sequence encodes CSAETVNTEAFF.

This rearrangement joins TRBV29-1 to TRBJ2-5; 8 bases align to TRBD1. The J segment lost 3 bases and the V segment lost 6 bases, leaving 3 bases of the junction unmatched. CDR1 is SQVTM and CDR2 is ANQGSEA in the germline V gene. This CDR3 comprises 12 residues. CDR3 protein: CSVGQGKETQYF. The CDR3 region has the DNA TGCAGCGTAGGACAGGGAAAAGAGACCCAGTACTTC. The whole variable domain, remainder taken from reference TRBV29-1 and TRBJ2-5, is SAVISQKPSRDICQRGTSLTIQCQVDSQVTMMFWYRQQPGQSLTLIATANQGSEATYESGFVIDKFPISRPNLTFSTLTVSNMSPEDSSIYLCSVGQGKETQYFGPGTRLLVL.

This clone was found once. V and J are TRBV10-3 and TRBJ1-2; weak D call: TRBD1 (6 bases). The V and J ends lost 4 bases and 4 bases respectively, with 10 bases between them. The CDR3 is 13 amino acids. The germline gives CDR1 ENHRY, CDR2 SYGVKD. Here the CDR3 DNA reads TGTGCCATCAGTGTCGGGACATTCTATGGCTACACCTTC. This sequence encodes CAISVGTFYGYTF.

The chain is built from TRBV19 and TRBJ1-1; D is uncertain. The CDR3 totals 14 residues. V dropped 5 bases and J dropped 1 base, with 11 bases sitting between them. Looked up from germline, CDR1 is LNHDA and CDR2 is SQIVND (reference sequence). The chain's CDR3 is CASSGVSRNTEAFF. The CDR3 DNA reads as TGTGCCAGTAGTGGGGTGAGCCGGAACACTGAAGCTTTCTTT. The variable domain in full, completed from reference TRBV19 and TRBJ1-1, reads DGGITQSPKYLFRKEGQNVTLSCEQNLNHDAMYWYRQDPGQGLRLIYYSQIVNDFQKGDIAEGYSVSREKKESFPLTVTSAQKNPTAFYLCASSGVSRNTEAFFGQGTRLTVV.

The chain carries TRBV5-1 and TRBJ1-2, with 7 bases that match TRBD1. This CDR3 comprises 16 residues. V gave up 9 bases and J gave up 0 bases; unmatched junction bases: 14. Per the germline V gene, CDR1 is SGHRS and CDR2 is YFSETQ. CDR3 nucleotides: TGCGCCACCAAGACCGTGACAGGGCCAACTAACTATGGCTACACCTTC. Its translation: CATKTVTGPTNYGYTF. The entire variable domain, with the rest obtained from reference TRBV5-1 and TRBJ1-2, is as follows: KAGVTQTPRYLIKTRGQQVTLSCSPISGHRSVSWYQQTPGQGLQFLFEYFSETQRNKGNFPGRFSGRQFSNSRSEMNVSTLELGDSALYLCATKTVTGPTNYGYTFGSGTRLTVV.

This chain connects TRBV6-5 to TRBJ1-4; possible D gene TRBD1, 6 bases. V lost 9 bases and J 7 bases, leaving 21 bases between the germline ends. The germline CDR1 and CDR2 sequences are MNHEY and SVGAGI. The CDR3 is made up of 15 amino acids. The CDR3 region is CASRRTEGLFEKLFF. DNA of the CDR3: TGTGCCAGTCGGAGGACAGAGGGTCTCTTTGAAAAACTGTTTTTT.

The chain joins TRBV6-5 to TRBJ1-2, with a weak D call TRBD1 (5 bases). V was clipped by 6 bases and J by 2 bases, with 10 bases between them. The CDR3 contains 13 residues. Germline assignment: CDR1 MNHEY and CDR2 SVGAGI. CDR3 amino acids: CASRRDRNYGYTF. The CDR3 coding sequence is TGTGCCAGCAGACGGGACCGCAACTATGGCTACACCTTC.

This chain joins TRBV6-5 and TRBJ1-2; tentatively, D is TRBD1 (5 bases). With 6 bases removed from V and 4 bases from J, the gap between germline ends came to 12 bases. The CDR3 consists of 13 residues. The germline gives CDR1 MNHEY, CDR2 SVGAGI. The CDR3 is CASRLGHRYGYTF. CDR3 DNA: TGTGCCAGCAGGCTCGGACATCGCTATGGCTACACCTTC.

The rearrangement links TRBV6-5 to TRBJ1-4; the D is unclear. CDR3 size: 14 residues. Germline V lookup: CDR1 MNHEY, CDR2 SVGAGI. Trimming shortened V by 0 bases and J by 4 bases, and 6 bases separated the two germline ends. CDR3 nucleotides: TGTGCCAGCAGTTACTCGATCAGTAATGAAAAACTGTTTTTT. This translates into CASSYSISNEKLFF.

The CDR3 spells CASSFLDRGNQPQHF. The CDR3 DNA is TGTGCCAGCAGTTTTCTGGACAGGGGTAATCAGCCCCAGCATTTT. The rearrangement links TRBV28 to TRBJ1-5; TRBD1 matches at 9 bases. Trimming cost V 3 bases and J 4 bases; bases outside gene matches: 4. The CDR3 runs 15 residues. Germline lookup yields CDR1 MDHEN and CDR2 SYDVKM.

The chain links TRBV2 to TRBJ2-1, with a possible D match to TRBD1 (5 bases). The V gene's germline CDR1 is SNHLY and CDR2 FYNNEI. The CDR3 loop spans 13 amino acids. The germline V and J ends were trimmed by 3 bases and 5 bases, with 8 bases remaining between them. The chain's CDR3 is CASSDPRDNEQFF. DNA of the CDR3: TGTGCCAGCAGTGACCCCAGGGACAATGAGCAGTTCTTC.

CDR3 sequence (DNA): TGTGCCAGTAGTATAGAATGGCAGCCCCTGTTCTCTGAAGCTTTCTTT. This encodes CASSIEWQPLFSEAFF. The chain has TRBV19 and TRBJ1-1, with D unresolved. There are 16 residues in the CDR3. The germline V gene has CDR1 LNHDA and CDR2 SQIVND (reference sequence). The germline V and J ends were trimmed by 0 bases and 6 bases, with 17 bases remaining between them.

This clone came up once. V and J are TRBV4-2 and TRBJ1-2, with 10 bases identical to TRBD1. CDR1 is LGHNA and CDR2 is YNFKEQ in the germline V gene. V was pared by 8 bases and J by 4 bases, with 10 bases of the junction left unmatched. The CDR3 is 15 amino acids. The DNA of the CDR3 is TGTGCCAGCCAAGACAGGGGGCGTTGGGGCTATGGCTACACCTTC. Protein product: CASQDRGRWGYGYTF.

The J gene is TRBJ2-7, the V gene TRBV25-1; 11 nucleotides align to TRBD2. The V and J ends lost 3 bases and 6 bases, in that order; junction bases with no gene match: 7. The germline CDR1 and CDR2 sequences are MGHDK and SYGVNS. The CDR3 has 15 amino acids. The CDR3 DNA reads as TGTGCCAGCAGTGATTTAGCGGGAGGGCTCGGCGAGCAGTACTTC. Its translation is CASSDLAGGLGEQYF.